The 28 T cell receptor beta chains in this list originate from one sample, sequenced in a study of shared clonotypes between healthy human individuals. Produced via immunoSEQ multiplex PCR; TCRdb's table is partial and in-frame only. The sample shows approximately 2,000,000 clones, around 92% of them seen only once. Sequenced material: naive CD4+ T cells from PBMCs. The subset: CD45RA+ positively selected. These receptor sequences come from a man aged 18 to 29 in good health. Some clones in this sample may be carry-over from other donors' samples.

The CDR3 here is CASSFYRDLNYGYTF. DNA of the CDR3: TGCGCCAGCAGCTTTTACAGGGACCTAAACTATGGCTACACCTTC. This chain links TRBV5-1 with TRBJ1-2; D possibly corresponds to TRBD1 (6 bases). Trimming took off 2 bases at V and 2 bases at J, with 13 bases between the two ends. Looked up from germline, CDR1 is SGHRS and CDR2 is YFSETQ. CDR3 length equals 15 residues.

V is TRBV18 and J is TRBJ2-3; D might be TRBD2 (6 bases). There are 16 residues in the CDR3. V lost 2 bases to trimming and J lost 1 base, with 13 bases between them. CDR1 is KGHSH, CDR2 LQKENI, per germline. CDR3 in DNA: TGTGCCAGCTCACCATCGATAGCGGCCCGCACAGATACGCAGTATTTT. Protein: CASSPSIAARTDTQYF.

In DNA, the CDR3 is TGTGCCAGCAGCGGTGACAGGCGCAATCAGCCCCAGCATTTT. This gives the protein CASSGDRRNQPQHF. The chain has TRBV2 and TRBJ1-5; perhaps TRBD1 as D (6 bases). Germline V gives CDR1 SNHLY, CDR2 FYNNEI. CDR3 length: 14 residues. Trimming took 6 bases from V and 2 from J, leaving 11 bases between them.

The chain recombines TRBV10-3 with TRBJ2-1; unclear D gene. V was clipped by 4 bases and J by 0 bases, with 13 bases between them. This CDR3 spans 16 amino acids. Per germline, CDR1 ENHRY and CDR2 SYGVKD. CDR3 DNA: TGTGCCATCAGTGGGGTTTGGGTGAGCTCCTACAATGAGCAGTTCTTC. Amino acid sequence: CAISGVWVSSYNEQFF.

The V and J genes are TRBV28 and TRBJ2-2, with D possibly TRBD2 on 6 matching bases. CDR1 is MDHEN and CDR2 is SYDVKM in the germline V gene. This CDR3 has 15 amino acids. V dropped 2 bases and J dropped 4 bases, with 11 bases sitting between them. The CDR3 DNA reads TGTGCCAGCAGTTTAGGGGGGTTTCGCACCGGGGAGCTGTTTTTT. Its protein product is CASSLGGFRTGELFF.

CDR3 protein: CASSHGQGSTYEQYF. The CDR3 coding sequence is TGCGCCAGCAGCCACGGACAGGGCTCAACCTACGAGCAGTACTTC. V and J are TRBV4-3 and TRBJ2-7; 8 bases line up with TRBD1. CDR1 and CDR2 from the germline V gene are LGHNA and YSLEER. J lost 2 bases, V lost 3 bases, and 6 bases had no gene match. This CDR3 spans 15 amino acids.

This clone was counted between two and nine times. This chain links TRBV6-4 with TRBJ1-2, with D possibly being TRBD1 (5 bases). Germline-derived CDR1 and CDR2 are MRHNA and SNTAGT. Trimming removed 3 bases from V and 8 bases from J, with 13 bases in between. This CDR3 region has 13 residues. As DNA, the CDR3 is TGTGCCAGCAGTGAAACGAGGGGCTGGGGCTACACCTTC. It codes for CASSETRGWGYTF.

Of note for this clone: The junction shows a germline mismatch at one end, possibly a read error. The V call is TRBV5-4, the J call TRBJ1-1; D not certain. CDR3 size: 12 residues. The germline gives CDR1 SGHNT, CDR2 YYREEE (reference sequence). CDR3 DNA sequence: TGTGCCAGCAGCTTGGCCTCCGGACTGGTGTCCTTT. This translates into CASSLASGLVSF.

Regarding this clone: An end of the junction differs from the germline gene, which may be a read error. In nucleotides, the CDR3 is TGTGCCAGCAGTTTAGGTGGGTGGCTAGCGGGGGCCTACGGGCAGTACTTC. This gives the protein CASSLGGWLAGAYGQYF. The chain links TRBV28 to TRBJ2-7; the match to TRBD2 covers 10 bases. This CDR3 has 17 residues. CDR1 is MDHEN and CDR2 is SYDVKM in the germline V gene.

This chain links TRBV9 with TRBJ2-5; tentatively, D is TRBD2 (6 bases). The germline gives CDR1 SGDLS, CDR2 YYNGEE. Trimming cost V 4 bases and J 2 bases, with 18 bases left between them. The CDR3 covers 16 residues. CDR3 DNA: TGTGCCAGCAGCTCCTACCCGGAGGGCACTCAAGAGACCCAGTACTTC. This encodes CASSSYPEGTQETQYF.

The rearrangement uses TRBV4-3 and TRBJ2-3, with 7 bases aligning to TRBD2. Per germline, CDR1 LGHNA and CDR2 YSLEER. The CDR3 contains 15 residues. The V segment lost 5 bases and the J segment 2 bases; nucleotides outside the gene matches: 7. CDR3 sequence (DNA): TGCGCCAGCAGCGTCGCGGGGGATCTCACAGATACGCAGTATTTT. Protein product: CASSVAGDLTDTQYF.

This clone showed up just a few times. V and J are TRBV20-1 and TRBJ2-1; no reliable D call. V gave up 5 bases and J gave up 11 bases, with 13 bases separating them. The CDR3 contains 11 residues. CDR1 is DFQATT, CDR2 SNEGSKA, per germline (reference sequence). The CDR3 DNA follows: TGCAGTGCTGGGGTTTCTCCACAGCAGTTCTTC. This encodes CSAGVSPQQFF.

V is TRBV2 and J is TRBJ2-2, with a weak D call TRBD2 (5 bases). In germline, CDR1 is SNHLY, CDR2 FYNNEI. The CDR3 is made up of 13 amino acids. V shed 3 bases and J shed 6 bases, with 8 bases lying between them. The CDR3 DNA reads TGTGCCAGCAGTGAGGGAGTACCCGGGGAGCTGTTTTTT. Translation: CASSEGVPGELFF.

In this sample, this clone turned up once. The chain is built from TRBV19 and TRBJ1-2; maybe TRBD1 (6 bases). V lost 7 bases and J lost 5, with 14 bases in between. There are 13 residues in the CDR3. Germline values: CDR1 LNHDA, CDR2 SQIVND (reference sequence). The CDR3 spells CASNSGALYGYTF. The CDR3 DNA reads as TGTGCCAGTAACTCAGGGGCTTTGTATGGCTACACCTTC. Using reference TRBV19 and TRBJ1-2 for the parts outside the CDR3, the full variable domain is DGGITQSPKYLFRKEGQNVTLSCEQNLNHDAMYWYRQDPGQGLRLIYYSQIVNDFQKGDIAEGYSVSREKKESFPLTVTSAQKNPTAFYLCASNSGALYGYTFGSGTRLTVV.

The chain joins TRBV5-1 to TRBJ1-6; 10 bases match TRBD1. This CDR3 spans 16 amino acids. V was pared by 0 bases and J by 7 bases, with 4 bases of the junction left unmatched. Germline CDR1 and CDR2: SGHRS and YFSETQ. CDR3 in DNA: TGCGCCAGCAGCTTGGTACCGGGACAGGGGAATTCACCCCTCCACTTT. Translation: CASSLVPGQGNSPLHF.

CDR3 DNA: TGTGCCAGCAGTGAACAGGGGGCGAACTACAATGAGCAGTTCTTC. This gives the protein CASSEQGANYNEQFF. The chain links TRBV6-1 to TRBJ2-1; TRBD1 matches at 8 bases. Germline lookup yields CDR1 MNHNS and CDR2 SASEGT. The CDR3 runs 15 residues. With 2 bases clipped from V and 3 bases from J, the junction kept 3 bases outside the gene matches.

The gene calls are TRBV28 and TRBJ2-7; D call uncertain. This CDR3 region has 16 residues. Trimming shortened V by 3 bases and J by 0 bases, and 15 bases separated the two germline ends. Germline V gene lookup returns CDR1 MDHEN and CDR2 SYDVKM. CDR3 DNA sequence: TGTGCCAGCAGTTTTCTCGGCAGGACGAGCTCCTACGAGCAGTACTTC. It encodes CASSFLGRTSSYEQYF.

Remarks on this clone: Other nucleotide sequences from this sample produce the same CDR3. CDR3 residues: CSVGRDRNTEAFF. The CDR3 coding sequence is TGCAGCGTTGGGAGGGACAGGAACACTGAAGCTTTCTTT. V is TRBV29-1 and J is TRBJ1-1, with 7 bases matching TRBD1. The ends lost 4 bases at V and 1 base at J; junction bases unmatched: 3. This CDR3 has 13 residues. Germline lookup yields CDR1 SQVTM and CDR2 ANQGSEA.

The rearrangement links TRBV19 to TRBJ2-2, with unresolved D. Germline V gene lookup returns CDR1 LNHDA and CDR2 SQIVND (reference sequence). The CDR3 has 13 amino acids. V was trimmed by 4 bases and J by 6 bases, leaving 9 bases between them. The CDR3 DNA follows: TGTGCCAGTAGTAGCATGGTTCCCGGGGAGCTGTTTTTT. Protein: CASSSMVPGELFF. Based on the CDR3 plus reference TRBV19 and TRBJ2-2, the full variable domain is DGGITQSPKYLFRKEGQNVTLSCEQNLNHDAMYWYRQDPGQGLRLIYYSQIVNDFQKGDIAEGYSVSREKKESFPLTVTSAQKNPTAFYLCASSSMVPGELFFGEGSRLTVL.

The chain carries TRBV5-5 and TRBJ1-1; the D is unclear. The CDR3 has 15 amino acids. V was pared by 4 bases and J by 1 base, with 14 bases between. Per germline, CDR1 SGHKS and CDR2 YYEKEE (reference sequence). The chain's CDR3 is CASSPDPGRNTEAFF. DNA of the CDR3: TGTGCCAGCAGCCCGGACCCAGGAAGGAACACTGAAGCTTTCTTT.

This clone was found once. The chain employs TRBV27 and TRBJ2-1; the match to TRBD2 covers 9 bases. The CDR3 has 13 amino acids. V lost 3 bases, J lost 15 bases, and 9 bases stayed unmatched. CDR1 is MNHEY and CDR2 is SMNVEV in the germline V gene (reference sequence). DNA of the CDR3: TGTGCCAGCAGTTTGAGCCCAGCGGGAGGTCCGTTCTTC. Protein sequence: CASSLSPAGGPFF.

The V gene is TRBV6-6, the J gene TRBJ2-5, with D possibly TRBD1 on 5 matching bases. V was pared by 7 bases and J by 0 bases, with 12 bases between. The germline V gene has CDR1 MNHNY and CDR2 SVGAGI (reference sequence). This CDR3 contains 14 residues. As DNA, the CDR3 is TGTGCCAGCACCGGACATTTGGACCAAGAGACCCAGTACTTC. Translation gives CASTGHLDQETQYF.

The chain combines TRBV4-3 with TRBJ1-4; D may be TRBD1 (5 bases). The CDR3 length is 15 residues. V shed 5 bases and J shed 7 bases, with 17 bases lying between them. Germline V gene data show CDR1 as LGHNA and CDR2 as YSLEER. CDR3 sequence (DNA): TGCGCCAGCAGCTCGTCGGGACGGGCCTCTGAAAAACTGTTTTTT. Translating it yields CASSSSGRASEKLFF.

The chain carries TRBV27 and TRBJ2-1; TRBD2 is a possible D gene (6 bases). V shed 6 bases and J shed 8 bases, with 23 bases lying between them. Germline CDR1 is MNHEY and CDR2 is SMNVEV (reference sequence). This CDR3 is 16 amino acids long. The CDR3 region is CASRLREPRVRDEQFF. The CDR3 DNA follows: TGTGCCAGCAGACTTCGGGAGCCCCGGGTGAGGGATGAGCAGTTCTTC.

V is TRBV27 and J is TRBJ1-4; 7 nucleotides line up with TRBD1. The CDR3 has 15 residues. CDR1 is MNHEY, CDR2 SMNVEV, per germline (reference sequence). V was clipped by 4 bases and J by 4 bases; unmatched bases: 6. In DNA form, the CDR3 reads TGTGCCAGCAGTTCGGGACAGACCTATAATGAAAAACTGTTTTTT. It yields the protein CASSSGQTYNEKLFF.

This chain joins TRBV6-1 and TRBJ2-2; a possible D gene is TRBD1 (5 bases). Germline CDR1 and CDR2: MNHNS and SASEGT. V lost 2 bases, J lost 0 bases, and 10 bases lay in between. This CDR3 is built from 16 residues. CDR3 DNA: TGTGCCAGCAGTGAAAGGGGTTTCGCGAACACCGGGGAGCTGTTTTTT. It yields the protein CASSERGFANTGELFF.

The CDR3 region is CASSQDGWAGPSSSSGNTIYF. The CDR3 nucleotides are TGCGCCAGCAGCCAAGACGGGTGGGCAGGGCCCTCTTCCTCCTCTGGAAACACCATATATTTT. The gene calls are TRBV4-3 and TRBJ1-3, with D perhaps matching TRBD1 (5 bases). The CDR3 runs 21 residues. Germline-derived CDR1 and CDR2 are LGHNA and YSLEER. V lost 0 bases and J lost 0, with 24 bases in between.

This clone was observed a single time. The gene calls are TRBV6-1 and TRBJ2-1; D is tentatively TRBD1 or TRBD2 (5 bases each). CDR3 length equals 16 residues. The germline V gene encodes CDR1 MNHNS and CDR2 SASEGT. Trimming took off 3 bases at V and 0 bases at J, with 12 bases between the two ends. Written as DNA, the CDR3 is TGTGCCAGCAGTGATATGGGGGTGAGCTCCTACAATGAGCAGTTCTTC. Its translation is CASSDMGVSSYNEQFF.